The present TCR beta chain was sequenced within a study of cytomegalovirus exposure and HLA in healthy donors. The germline V gene has CDR1 MGHRA and CDR2 YSYEKL. This CDR3 has 16 residues. The V gene end was trimmed by 3 bases and the J gene end by 0 bases; junction bases not matched to a gene: 7. PCR was performed using 60 Vbeta and 13 Jbeta primers. The assay was immunoSEQ multiplex PCR, and TCRdb's table has in-frame clones only and misses some. The sample shows 90,000 to 120,000 clones, 75% to 85% of them seen only once. This sequence was found in a woman between 45 and 60 years old in good health and CMV-seropositive. Sequenced material: PBMCs. The V call is TRBV4-1, the J call TRBJ2-7; 8 bases map to TRBD1. The CDR3 region has the DNA TGCGCCAGCAGCCAGGGCCAGGGGGCCAGCTCCTACGAGCAGTACTTC. This codes for CASSQGQGASSYEQYF.